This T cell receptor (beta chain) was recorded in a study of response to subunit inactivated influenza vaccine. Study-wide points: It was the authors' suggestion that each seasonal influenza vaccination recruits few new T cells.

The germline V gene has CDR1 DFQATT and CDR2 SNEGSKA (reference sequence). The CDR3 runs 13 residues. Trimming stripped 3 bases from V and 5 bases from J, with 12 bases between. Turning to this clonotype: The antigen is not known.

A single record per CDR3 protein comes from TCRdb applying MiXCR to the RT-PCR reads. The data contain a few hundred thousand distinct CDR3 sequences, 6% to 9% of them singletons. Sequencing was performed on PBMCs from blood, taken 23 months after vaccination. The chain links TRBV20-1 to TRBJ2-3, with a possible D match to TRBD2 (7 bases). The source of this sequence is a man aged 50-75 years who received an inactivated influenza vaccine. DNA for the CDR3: TGCAGTGCTAGTCGGGGGGCCAGAGATACGCAGTATTTT. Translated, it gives CSASRGARDTQYF.